The clone carrying this T cell receptor (beta chain) was detected ten times or more. Its antigen remains unidentified. Template material for amplifying TCR beta CDR3 regions consisted of RNA transcripts. RT-PCR in the first round (using the HTBI primer set) targeted the TCR CDR3. TCRdb analysed the multiplex PCR reads with MiXCR anew, one entry per CDR3 protein. Of more than 500,000 distinct CDR3 sequences in the sample, more than 15% were seen once. Each person with ophthalmopathy scored at least 3 on the Clinical Activity Score, reached NOSPECS grade 4 or higher, and had been ill under 3 months. Thyroid ultrasound, orbital computed tomography, clinical symptoms, and serum thyroxine and TRAb underpinned diagnoses. These data belong to a study of T cells in Graves' hyperthyroidism and ophthalmopathy. Across the study: Specimen type is peripheral blood, collected at initial diagnosis prior to any treatment. Study-level results: Most thyroid clonotypes expanded above 0.001 appeared in blood too.

Trimming took 4 bases from V and 3 from J, leaving 7 bases between them. This CDR3 contains 12 residues. Per the germline V gene, CDR1 is SNHLY and CDR2 is FYNNEI. Sequencing was carried out using blood. This rearrangement joins TRBV2 to TRBJ2-7, with D perhaps TRBD1 (5 bases). The TCR originated in a woman in her twenties or thirties with Graves' ophthalmopathy. In DNA, the CDR3 is TGTGCCAGCAGTGGACAGATCTACGAGCAGTACTTC. Its protein is CASSGQIYEQYF.